Sequencing of this T cell receptor beta chain was carried out in a study of blood T cell repertoires in COVID-19. This clone was observed a single time. Some clones are missing from TCRdb's copy, which holds only in-frame ones; the method was immunoSEQ multiplex PCR. The data contain nearly 350,000 clones, around 88% of them singletons. V was cut by 0 bases and J by 10 bases, with 8 bases left in between. The CDR3 loop spans 13 amino acids. CDR1 and CDR2 (germline): SGHRS, YFSETQ. The chain carries TRBV5-1 and TRBJ1-6; D unclear. What was sequenced was peripheral blood. This clonotype originated in a man younger than 45 with active or convalescent COVID-19. The CDR3: CASSLAGLSPLHF. The CDR3 bases are TGCGCCAGCAGCTTGGCCGGGTTATCACCCCTCCACTTT.